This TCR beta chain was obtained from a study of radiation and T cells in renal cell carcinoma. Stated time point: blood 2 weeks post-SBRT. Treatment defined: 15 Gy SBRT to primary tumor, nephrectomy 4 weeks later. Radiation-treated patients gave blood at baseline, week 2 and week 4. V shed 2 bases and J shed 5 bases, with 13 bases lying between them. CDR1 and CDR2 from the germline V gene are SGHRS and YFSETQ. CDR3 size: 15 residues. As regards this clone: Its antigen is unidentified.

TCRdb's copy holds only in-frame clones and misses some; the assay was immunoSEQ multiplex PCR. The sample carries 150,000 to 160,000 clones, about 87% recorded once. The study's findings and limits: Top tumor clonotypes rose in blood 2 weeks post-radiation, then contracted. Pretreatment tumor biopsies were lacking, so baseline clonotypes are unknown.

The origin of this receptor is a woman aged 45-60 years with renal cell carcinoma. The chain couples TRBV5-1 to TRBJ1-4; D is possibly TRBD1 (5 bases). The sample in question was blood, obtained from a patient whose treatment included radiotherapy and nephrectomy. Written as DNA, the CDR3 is TGCGCCAGCAGCTTAAACAGGCTCGGGAATGAAAAACTGTTTTTT. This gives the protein CASSLNRLGNEKLFF. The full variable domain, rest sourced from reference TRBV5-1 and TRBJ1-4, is KAGVTQTPRYLIKTRGQQVTLSCSPISGHRSVSWYQQTPGQGLQFLFEYFSETQRNKGNFPGRFSGRQFSNSRSEMNVSTLELGDSALYLCASSLNRLGNEKLFFGSGTQLSVL.